The T cell receptor beta chain described here comes from a study of immune cell composition in non-small cell lung cancer. For the study at large: Lung adenocarcinoma or squamous carcinoma made up most tumours. General study findings and limits: Smoking pack-years did not significantly correlate with tumour TCR-beta clonality. Tumour-reactive clones were not shown to match dominant in vivo tumour clones.

As to this clone: Its antigen is unidentified.

V lost 1 base and J 0 bases, leaving 13 bases between the germline ends. The CDR3 totals 18 residues. The germline V gene has CDR1 SGHTA and CDR2 FQGTGA. Assay used: immunoSEQ multiplex PCR; TCRdb lists only in-frame clones, some missing. The table includes fewer than 6,500 clones, around 80% detected once. This TCR was recovered from a human donor with non-small cell lung cancer. Sequencing input: lung tumor tissue. The J gene is TRBJ2-6, the V gene TRBV7-3; tentatively, D is TRBD2 (6 bases). The CDR3 bases are TGTGCCAGCAGCTTAATGACGGCGGGAAGCTCTGGGGCCAACGTCCTGACTTTC. It specifies CASSLMTAGSSGANVLTF.